This T cell receptor beta chain was recorded in a study of T cells in pancreatic ductal adenocarcinoma. The study's findings and limits: Mean clonality was roughly 0.1 in tumors and around 0.065 in blood, not significantly different.

The V gene end was trimmed by 10 bases and the J gene end by 2 bases; junction bases not matched to a gene: 16. The CDR3 length is 16 residues. Per the germline V gene, CDR1 is SGHNT and CDR2 is YYREEE (reference sequence). No neoadjuvant therapy was given to the selected pancreatic ductal adenocarcinoma patients before their surgery. Produced via immunoSEQ multiplex PCR; TCRdb's table is partial and in-frame only. In the table there are tens of thousands of clones, about 92% of which are singletons. As for this clone: The antigen is not known.

The sequence was collected from a human donor with pancreatic ductal adenocarcinoma. The sequenced sample consisted of PBMCs. The chain recombines TRBV5-4 with TRBJ2-3; 7 positions agree with TRBD2. The CDR3 sequence is CASRLKAGETTDTQYF. CDR3 sequence (DNA): TGTGCCTCCCGACTCAAGGCGGGAGAGACCACAGATACGCAGTATTTT.